This TCR beta chain emerged from a study of blood T cell repertoires in COVID-19. Study-level background: There were acute and convalescent COVID-19 samples, and they came from the United States, Italy and Spain. T cells, B-cell-depleted T cells, or PBMCs supplied cDNA or gDNA.

The CDR3 contains 14 residues. V shed 4 bases, J shed 2 bases, and the junction held 3 bases outside the gene matches. Germline lookup yields CDR1 SGHRS and CDR2 YFSETQ. As processed by the authors: Nucleated cell counts were estimated from reference gene primer amplification. Sequenced by immunoSEQ multiplex PCR; TCRdb stores in-frame clones only, minus some. D and trimming were read from the DNA, whereas the V and J calls and clone size are those reported in that table. The sample includes about 80,000 clones, roughly 88% of them seen just once. Input material: peripheral blood. The chain employs TRBV5-1 and TRBJ2-3; 8 bases map to TRBD2. This sequence originates from a woman older than 75 with acute or convalescent COVID-19. The CDR3 sequence: CASSLGLATDTQYF. CDR3 nucleotides: TGCGCCAGCAGCCTTGGACTAGCCACAGATACGCAGTATTTT.